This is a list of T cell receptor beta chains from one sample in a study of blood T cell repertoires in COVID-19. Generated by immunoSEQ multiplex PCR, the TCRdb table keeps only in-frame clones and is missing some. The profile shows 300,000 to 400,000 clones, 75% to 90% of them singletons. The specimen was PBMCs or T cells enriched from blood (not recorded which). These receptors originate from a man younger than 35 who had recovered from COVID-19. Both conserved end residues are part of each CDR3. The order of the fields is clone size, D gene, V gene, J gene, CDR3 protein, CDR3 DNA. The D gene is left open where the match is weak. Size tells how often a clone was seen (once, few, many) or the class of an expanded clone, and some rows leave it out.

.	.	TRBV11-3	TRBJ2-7	CASKPVRVAVNEQYF	TGTGCCAGCAAACCGGTACGGGTTGCAGTTAACGAGCAGTACTTC
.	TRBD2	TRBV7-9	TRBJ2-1	CASSQGLSNEQFF	TGTGCCAGCAGCCAGGGACTATCAAATGAGCAGTTCTTC
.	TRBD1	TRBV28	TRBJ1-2	CASSATGSGYTF	TGTGCCAGCAGTGCGACAGGGAGTGGCTACACCTTC
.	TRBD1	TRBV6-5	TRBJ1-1	CASNQGDNTEAFF	TGTGCCAGCAACCAGGGGGACAACACTGAAGCTTTCTTT
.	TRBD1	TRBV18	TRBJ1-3	CASSPRQGINSGNTIYF	TGTGCCAGCTCACCACGACAGGGAATAAACTCTGGAAACACCATATATTTT
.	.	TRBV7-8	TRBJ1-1	CATSTGPNTEAFF	TGTGCCACCTCAACAGGGCCGAACACTGAAGCTTTCTTT
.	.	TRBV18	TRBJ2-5	CASSLDLQETQYF	TGTGCCAGCTCACTGGACTTACAAGAGACCCAGTACTTC
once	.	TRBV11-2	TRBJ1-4	CASSLRSGVPNEKLFF	TGTGCCAGCAGCTTACGGTCGGGGGTCCCTAATGAAAAACTGTTTTTT
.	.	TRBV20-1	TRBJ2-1	CSARDRGTEFF	TGCAGTGCTAGAGATCGAGGGACTGAGTTCTTC
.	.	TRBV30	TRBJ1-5	CAWSEPGVGNQPQHF	TGTGCCTGGAGTGAACCGGGGGTCGGCAATCAGCCCCAGCATTTT
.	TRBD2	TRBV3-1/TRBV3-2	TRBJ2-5	CASSQDFGTSGLSQETQYF	TGTGCCAGCAGCCAAGATTTTGGGACTAGCGGGTTATCACAAGAGACCCAGTACTTC
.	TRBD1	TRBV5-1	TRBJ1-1	CASSLGRDRVFEAFF	TGCGCCAGCAGCTTGGGCCGGGACAGGGTTTTTGAAGCTTTCTTT
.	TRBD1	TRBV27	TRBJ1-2	CASSRDRGYYGYTF	TGTGCCAGCAGTCGGGACAGGGGGTACTATGGCTACACCTTC
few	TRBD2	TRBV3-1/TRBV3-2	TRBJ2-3	CASSQVLTSGGITDTQYF	TGTGCCAGCAGCCAAGTGTTGACTAGCGGGGGGATTACAGATACGCAGTATTTT
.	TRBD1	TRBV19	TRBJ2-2	CASSKDRHPRAGELFF	TGTGCCAGTAGCAAGGACAGGCACCCGCGGGCCGGGGAGCTGTTTTTT
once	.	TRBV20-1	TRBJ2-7	CSATWPYEQYF	TGCAGTGCTACCTGGCCCTACGAGCAGTACTTC
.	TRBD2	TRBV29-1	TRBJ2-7	CSVSLGGRYEQYF	TGCAGCGTGAGCCTGGGGGGGAGATACGAGCAGTACTTC
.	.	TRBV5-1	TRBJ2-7	CASSLEYGPSYEQYF	TGCGCCAGCAGCTTGGAGTATGGCCCTTCCTACGAGCAGTACTTC
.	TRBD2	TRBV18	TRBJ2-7	CASSPSGPYEQYF	TGTGCCAGTTCTCCTAGCGGACCCTACGAGCAGTACTTC
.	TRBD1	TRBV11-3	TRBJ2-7	CASSLGTGPSYEQYF	TGTGCCAGCAGCTTAGGGACAGGGCCTTCCTACGAGCAGTACTTC
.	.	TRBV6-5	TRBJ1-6	CASSLQGPYNSPLHF	TGTGCCAGCAGTCTTCAGGGTCCCTATAATTCACCCCTCCACTTT
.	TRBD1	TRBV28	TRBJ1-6	CASTVPGQGTPLHF	TGTGCCAGCACTGTCCCGGGACAGGGAACACCCCTCCACTTT
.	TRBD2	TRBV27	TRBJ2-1	CASSKGTSGYNEQFF	TGTGCCAGCAGCAAGGGGACTAGCGGATACAATGAGCAGTTCTTC
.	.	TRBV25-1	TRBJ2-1	CASSAQGHEQFF	TGTGCCAGCAGTGCCCAGGGTCATGAGCAGTTCTTC
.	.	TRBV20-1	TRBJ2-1	CSARVSSEQFF	TGCAGTGCTAGGGTCTCTAGTGAGCAGTTCTTC
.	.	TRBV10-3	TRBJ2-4	CAISEAGAKNIQYF	TGTGCCATCAGTGAGGCAGGGGCCAAAAACATTCAGTACTTC
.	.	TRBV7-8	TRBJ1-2	CASSSRLTSNYGYTF	TGTGCCAGCAGCTCCCGGCTGACATCTAACTATGGCTACACCTTC
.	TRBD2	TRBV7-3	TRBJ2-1	CASSFYRSSGRSGYNEQFF	TGTGCCAGCAGCTTTTACCGGTCTAGCGGGAGAAGTGGCTACAATGAGCAGTTCTTC
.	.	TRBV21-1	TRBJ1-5	CASSKDRGGGAFNQPQHF	TGTGCCAGCAGCAAAGATCGGGGCGGGGGGGCGTTCAATCAGCCCCAGCATTTT
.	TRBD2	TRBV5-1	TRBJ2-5	CASSLDPRGAGHTGGETQYF	TGCGCCAGCAGCTTGGACCCTCGAGGAGCGGGCCACACCGGGGGGGAGACCCAGTACTTC
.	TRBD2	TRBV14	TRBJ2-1	CASSQDGTSGGSYNEQFF	TGTGCCAGCAGCCAAGATGGAACTAGCGGGGGGTCCTACAATGAGCAGTTCTTC
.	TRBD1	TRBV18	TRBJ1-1	CASSPQGAGTEAFF	TGTGCCAGCTCACCACAGGGGGCTGGCACTGAAGCTTTCTTT
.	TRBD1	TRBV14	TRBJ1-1	CASSQLRGDTEAFF	TGTGCCAGCAGCCAACTCAGGGGGGACACTGAAGCTTTCTTT
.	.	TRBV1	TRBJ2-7	CTSSQDGQGLYEQYF	TGCACCAGCAGCCAAGATGGACAGGGGCTCTACGAGCAGTACTTC
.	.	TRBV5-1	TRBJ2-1	CASSFGLEEFF	TGCGCCAGCAGCTTCGGGTTAGAGGAGTTCTTC
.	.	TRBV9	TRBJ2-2	CASSPPRGPGELFF	TGTGCCAGCAGCCCACCCCGAGGGCCCGGGGAGCTGTTTTTT
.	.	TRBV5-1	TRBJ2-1	CASSLQLANEQFF	TGCGCCAGCAGCTTGCAGCTAGCCAATGAGCAGTTCTTC
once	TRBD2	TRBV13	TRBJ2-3	CASSFGLGTSTDTQYF	TGTGCCAGCAGCTTTGGACTAGGGACTAGCACAGATACGCAGTATTTT
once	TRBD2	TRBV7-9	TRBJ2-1	CASSLAQGLASNNEQFF	TGTGCCAGCAGCTTAGCACAGGGACTAGCGTCCAACAATGAGCAGTTCTTC
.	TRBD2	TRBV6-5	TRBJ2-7	CASSSGTSGEQYF	TGTGCCAGCAGCTCCGGGACTAGCGGCGAGCAGTACTTC
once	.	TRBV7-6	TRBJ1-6	CASSYDSEHNSPLHF	TGTGCCAGCAGCTACGACAGTGAGCATAATTCACCCCTCCACTTT
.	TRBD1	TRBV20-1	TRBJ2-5	CSASRVAGGLETQYF	TGCAGTGCTAGTAGGGTGGCAGGGGGTCTGGAGACCCAGTACTTC
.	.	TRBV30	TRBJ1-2	CAWKTGSNYGYTF	TGTGCCTGGAAAACAGGATCTAACTATGGCTACACCTTC
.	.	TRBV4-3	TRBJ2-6	CASSQGHSGANVLTF	TGCGCCAGCAGCCAAGGACACTCTGGGGCCAACGTCCTGACTTTC
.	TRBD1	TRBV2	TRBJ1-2	CASSEALGQGGGYTF	TGTGCCAGCAGTGAAGCACTCGGACAGGGCGGTGGCTACACCTTC
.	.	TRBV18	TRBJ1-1	CASSPLASQENTEAFF	TGTGCCAGCTCACCTTTGGCATCCCAGGAGAACACTGAAGCTTTCTTT
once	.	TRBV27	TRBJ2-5	CASSNAAVQETQYF	TGTGCCAGCAGCAACGCAGCGGTTCAAGAGACCCAGTACTTC
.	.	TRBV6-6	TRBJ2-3	CASSWRQSPSTDTQYF	TGTGCCAGCAGTTGGCGACAGTCCCCGAGCACAGATACGCAGTATTTT
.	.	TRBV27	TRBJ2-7	CASSLMGGEQYF	TGTGCCAGCAGTTTAATGGGGGGCGAGCAGTACTTC
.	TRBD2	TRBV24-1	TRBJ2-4	CATSDLAGENIQYF	TGTGCCACCAGTGATCTAGCGGGAGAGAACATTCAGTACTTC
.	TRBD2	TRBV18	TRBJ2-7	CASTRGDLGEQYF	TGTGCCAGCACCCGGGGGGATCTGGGTGAGCAGTACTTC
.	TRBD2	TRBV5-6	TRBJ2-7	CASSLGLAGLSYEQYF	TGTGCCAGCAGCCTGGGACTAGCGGGACTCTCCTACGAGCAGTACTTC
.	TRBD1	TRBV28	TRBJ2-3	CASSPAPGQGTDTQYF	TGTGCCAGCAGCCCCGCCCCGGGACAGGGCACAGATACGCAGTATTTT
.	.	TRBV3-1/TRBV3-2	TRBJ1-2	CASSHKQVHYGYTF	TGTGCCAGCAGCCATAAACAGGTTCACTATGGCTACACCTTC
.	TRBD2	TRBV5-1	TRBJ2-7	CASSPRTSGGSYEQYF	TGCGCCAGCAGCCCGAGGACTAGCGGCGGCTCCTACGAGCAGTACTTC
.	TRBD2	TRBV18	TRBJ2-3	CASSPRLAGNTDTQYF	TGTGCCAGCTCACCGAGACTAGCGGGCAACACAGATACGCAGTATTTT
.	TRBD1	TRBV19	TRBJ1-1	CASSDRGRTEAFF	TGTGCCAGTAGTGACAGGGGAAGGACTGAAGCTTTCTTT
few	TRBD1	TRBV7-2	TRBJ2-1	CASSRLGTGEFYNEQFF	TGTGCCAGCAGCCGCCTGGGGACAGGGGAATTCTACAATGAGCAGTTCTTC
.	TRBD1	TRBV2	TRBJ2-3	CADQTGSLGDTQYF	TGTGCCGACCAGACAGGGTCCCTTGGGGATACGCAGTATTTT